These 15 T cell receptor beta chains originate from one sample sequenced in a study of CD8+CD57+ T cells in acquired aplastic anemia. Patients selected for sequencing had displayed CD8+CD57+ cell expansion by flow cytometry. For CDR3 and TCR beta VDJ profiling, genomic DNA was the template used. One entry per CDR3 protein, called by TCRdb with MiXCR from the reads. The sample comprises about 240,000 distinct CDR3 sequences, more than 40% of which are singletons, and 6.5% to 8% rests with the top ten. The sequenced sample was sorted CD4+, CD8+, or CD8+CD57+ T cells (not recorded which) from PBMCs. The source of these receptors is a human donor with aplastic anemia.

In regard to this clonotype: Lacking the conserved final phenylalanine or tryptophan, this CDR3 likely reflects a read error. No DNA is shown, since the ends of the CDR3 on it are uncertain; the CDR3 is the one TCRdb lists. The genes are TRBV7-6 and TRBJ2-7. The CDR3 length equals 15 residues, ends included. Germline V gene lookup returns CDR1 SGHVS and CDR2 FNYEAQ. CDR3 sequence: CASSLSGGASYEQTP.

This clonotype was recorded at least ten times. At one of its ends the junction is not consistent with the germline gene, which may arise from a read error. The chain uses TRBV7-9 and TRBJ2-5; D unresolved. The germline V gene has CDR1 SEHNR and CDR2 FQNEAQ (reference sequence). CDR3 length equals 12 residues. This chain's CDR3 is CASSLAKHGMRF. CDR3 bases: TGTGCCAGCAGCTTAGCTAAGCATGGCATGAGGTTC.

This clonotype was detected only a few times. The V call is TRBV7-2, the J call TRBJ2-7, with 8 bases aligning to TRBD2. Germline CDR1 SGHTA, CDR2 FQGNSA. The CDR3 totals 15 residues. V dropped 5 bases and J dropped 4; count of bases not matched to a gene: 10. The CDR3 here is CASSATPERGYEQYF. CDR3 coding DNA: TGTGCCAGCAGCGCCACTCCCGAGCGGGGGTACGAGCAGTACTTC.

This clonotype was seen a few times. The gene calls are TRBV3-1 and TRBJ1-3; possibly TRBD1 for D (5 bases). V was clipped by 1 base and J by 6 bases, with 10 bases between them. CDR3 length equals 14 residues. Germline V CDR1 and CDR2: LGHDT, YNNKEL (reference sequence). The CDR3 DNA reads TGTGCCAGCAGCCAAGTATGGGGACCAAACACCATATATTTT. Protein sequence: CASSQVWGPNTIYF.

The chain links TRBV9 to TRBJ1-1; a possible D gene is TRBD1 (5 bases). The CDR3 sequence is 16 residues long. V lost 3 bases and J lost 6, with 21 bases in between. CDR1 is SGDLS and CDR2 is YYNGEE in the germline V gene. Here the CDR3 reads CASSGGGNAAPAEAFF. The CDR3 region has the DNA TGTGCCAGCAGCGGGGGGGGGAACGCGGCCCCCGCTGAAGCTTTCTTT. The full variable domain, with the rest looked up from reference TRBV9 and TRBJ1-1, is DSGVTQTPKHLITATGQRVTLRCSPRSGDLSVYWYQQSLDQGLQFLIQYYNGEERAKGNILERFSAQQFPDLHSELNLSSLELGDSALYFCASSGGGNAAPAEAFFGQGTRLTVV.

This clonotype came up a few times. This chain links TRBV27 with TRBJ2-2; 7 nucleotides agree with TRBD2. V lost 10 bases to trimming and J lost 5 bases; unmatched junction nucleotides: 4. CDR3 length: 12 amino acids. Germline CDR1 is MNHEY and CDR2 is SMNVEV (reference sequence). The DNA of the CDR3 is TGTGCCACCTCGGGACTAACCGGGGAGCTGTTTTTT. Protein product: CATSGLTGELFF.

Only a few counts were recorded for this clonotype. The chain uses TRBV30 and TRBJ1-1; weak D call: TRBD1 (6 bases). The CDR3 contains 12 residues. Trimming took 2 bases from V and 5 from J, leaving 9 bases between them. Germline lookup yields CDR1 GTSNPN and CDR2 SVGIG (reference sequence). The CDR3 DNA follows: TGTGCCTGGAGTCCAGGGGTAACTGAAGCTTTCTTT. Protein product: CAWSPGVTEAFF.

The rearrangement links TRBV29-1 to TRBJ2-1, with 9 bases that match TRBD2. CDR3 length: 15 residues. With 6 bases clipped from V and 0 bases from J, the junction kept 6 bases outside the gene matches. Germline assignment: CDR1 SQVTM and CDR2 ANQGSEA. CDR3 sequence: CSVRLAESSYNEQFF. The CDR3 coding sequence is TGCAGCGTACGACTAGCGGAGAGCTCCTACAATGAGCAGTTCTTC.

The chain has TRBV2 and TRBJ2-1; D remains ambiguous. V was shortened by 3 bases and J by 5 bases, with 8 bases between the two germline ends. This CDR3 contains 13 residues. Germline CDR1 SNHLY, CDR2 FYNNEI. CDR3 in DNA: TGTGCCAGCAGTGAGGGGATGAACAATGAGCAGTTCTTC. This sequence encodes CASSEGMNNEQFF.

This chain joins TRBV29-1 and TRBJ2-1, with 8 bases fitting TRBD1. Unmatched junction bases numbered 7, after V lost 6 bases and J lost 3 bases. CDR1 is SQVTM, CDR2 ANQGSEA, per germline. The CDR3 length is 14 residues. The CDR3 is CSVGRQGLYNEQFF. The CDR3 DNA reads TGCAGCGTGGGTAGACAGGGGCTCTACAATGAGCAGTTCTTC.

The chain couples TRBV29-1 to TRBJ1-2, with no clear D. The CDR3 extends over 9 amino acids. CDR1 is SQVTM, CDR2 ANQGSEA, per germline. V lost 4 bases and J 7 bases, leaving 4 bases between the germline ends. CDR3 nucleotides: TGCAGCGTTGCAGGTGGCTACACCTTC. Translating it yields CSVAGGYTF.

This clonotype came up a few times. The CDR3 bases are TGTGCCAGCAGCCAGGGACACAACTACGAGCAGTACTTC. Protein: CASSQGHNYEQYF. The rearrangement uses TRBV7-9 and TRBJ2-7; tentative D call: TRBD1 (6 bases). Germline-derived CDR1 and CDR2 are SEHNR and FQNEAQ (reference sequence). V was pared by 5 bases and J by 3 bases, with 11 bases between. The length of the CDR3 is 13 residues. The entire variable domain, with the rest obtained from reference TRBV7-9 and TRBJ2-7, is as follows: DTGVSQNPRHKITKRGQNVTFRCDPISEHNRLYWYRQTLGQGPEFLTYFQNEAQLEKSRLLSDRFSAERPKGSFSTLEIQRTEQGDSAMYLCASSQGHNYEQYFGPGTRLTVT.

CDR3: CASSTPGTGSTEAFF. The CDR3 nucleotides are TGTGCCAGCAGCACCCCCGGGACAGGGTCTACTGAAGCTTTCTTT. V usage is TRBV7-9 and J usage is TRBJ1-1; 9 nucleotides agree with TRBD1. The CDR3 is made up of 15 amino acids. With 5 bases clipped from V and 5 bases from J, the junction kept 9 bases outside the gene matches. The V gene's germline CDR1 is SEHNR and CDR2 FQNEAQ (reference sequence).

V gene TRBV6-2 or TRBV6-3 combines with J gene TRBJ1-2, with 8 bases matching TRBD1. The germline V gene encodes CDR1 MNHEY and CDR2 SVGEGT. The CDR3 is made up of 14 amino acids. Germline trimming cut 2 bases from V and 8 bases from J; bases unmatched to any gene: 7. As DNA, the CDR3 is TGTGCCAGCAGTTACCTTGGACAGGGAGGAGGCTACACCTTC. This translates into CASSYLGQGGGYTF.

The chain links TRBV28 to TRBJ2-1; 13 nucleotides align to TRBD2. CDR3 size: 16 residues. Germline V gives CDR1 MDHEN, CDR2 SYDVKM. V gave up 4 bases and J gave up 3 bases; unmatched junction bases: 3. CDR3 DNA sequence: TGTGCCAGCAGTTCACGACTAGCGGGAGGCTACAATGAGCAGTTCTTC. Translation gives CASSSRLAGGYNEQFF. The variable domain in full, completed from reference TRBV28 and TRBJ2-1, reads DVKVTQSSRYLVKRTGEKVFLECVQDMDHENMFWYRQDPGLGLRLIYFSYDVKMKEKGDIPEGYSVSREKKERFSLILESASTNQTSMYLCASSSRLAGGYNEQFFGPGTRLTVL.